The rows below give T cell receptor beta chains drawn from one sample of a study of T-cell reconstitution after alpha-beta-depleted transplantation in children. TCRdb itself ran the PCR reads through MiXCR, one entry per CDR3 protein. The data contain fewer than 750,000 distinct CDR3 sequences, more than 20% of them singletons. Sequenced here: PBMCs, mostly from graft donor cells, sampled 360 days after TCRalphabeta/CD19-depleted stem cell transplant. The origin of the receptors is a boy in the first two years of life who had a stem cell transplant for acute myeloid leukemia, so the T cells may come from the graft donor. Each CDR3 is given with its conserved first and last residue. D genes are given only for firm matches. Size is omitted from some rows. Given values are once, few, many or a class for expanded clones.

v_gene	abundance	d_gene	j_gene	CDR3nt	CDR3aa
TRBV12-3/TRBV12-4	few	.	TRBJ1-5	TGTGCCAGCACCGAACAGGGTGGGAATCAGCCCCAGCATTTT	CASTEQGGNQPQHF
TRBV20-1	few	.	TRBJ2-7	TGCAGTGCTAGAGATGTACAGGGAATCCACGAGCAGTACTTC	CSARDVQGIHEQYF
TRBV7-2	many	TRBD2	TRBJ2-3	TGTGCCAGCAGCCCAACCGGGACTAGCGGGGGGACAGATACGCAGTATTTT	CASSPTGTSGGTDTQYF
TRBV12-3/TRBV12-4	many	TRBD2	TRBJ2-5	TGTGCCAGCAGTTTAGGGACTAGCCGACCGAAGGAGACCCAGTACTTC	CASSLGTSRPKETQYF
TRBV6-1	.	.	TRBJ2-3	TGTGCCAGCAACGAGGACCCAACCCAGCGAGGGGTTCATACGCAGTATTTT	CASNEDPTQRGVHTQYF
TRBV6-1	few	.	TRBJ2-2	TGTGCCAGCAGCCCAAGGGGGGGCGGGGAGCTGTTTTTT	CASSPRGGGELFF
TRBV7-8	many	.	TRBJ2-1	TGTGCCAGCAGCCCGTCAGGGACACCCGGGGGAAATGAGCAGTTCTTC	CASSPSGTPGGNEQFF
TRBV20-1	once	TRBD1	TRBJ2-1	TGCAGTGCGCCACCCGGGACAGGGGATGACAATGAGCAGTTCTTC	CSAPPGTGDDNEQFF
TRBV3-1	many	.	TRBJ1-5	TGTGCCAGCAGCCAGTCAACTAGGGATCAGCCCCAGCATTTT	CASSQSTRDQPQHF
TRBV12-3/TRBV12-4	.	.	TRBJ1-2	TGTGCCAGCAGCCCGAGTCGGGAGAGAGATGGCTACACCTTC	CASSPSRERDGYTF
TRBV20-1	few	.	TRBJ1-6	TGCAGTGCTAGAGCCACCGCCACGGGACGGCCCTTCTTT	CSARATATGRPFF
TRBV6-5	few	TRBD1	TRBJ2-7	TGTGCCAGCAGTTACCGGACAGGGAGGAAGAACGAGCAGTACTTC	CASSYRTGRKNEQYF
TRBV7-8	.	.	TRBJ2-7	TGTGCCAGCAGCACGACTAGGGGTGAGCAGTACTTC	CASSTTRGEQYF
TRBV29-1	.	TRBD1	TRBJ1-1	TGCAGCGCTCTTGGGACAGGGGCCATCACTGAAGCTTTCTTT	CSALGTGAITEAFF
TRBV18	once	.	TRBJ2-5	TGTGCCAGCTCACCTACCCAGGTGACCTTGCGGGACAGCCAACAAGAGACCCAGTACTTC	CASSPTQVTLRDSQQETQYF
TRBV6-5	few	TRBD2	TRBJ2-1	TGTGCCAGCAGTTACTTCCCTTATACGGGACTACCTGACAATGAGCAGTTCTTC	CASSYFPYTGLPDNEQFF
TRBV6-5	many	.	TRBJ2-3	TGTGCCAGCAGTTTTGGACAGTTAGGGGGCACAGATACGCAGTATTTT	CASSFGQLGGTDTQYF
TRBV7-3	.	TRBD1	TRBJ2-3	TGTGCCAGCAGCTCACGTCGACAGGGCCAAGGAGATACGCAGTATTTT	CASSSRRQGQGDTQYF
TRBV5-1	many	TRBD1	TRBJ2-2	TGCGCCAGCAGCTGGGACAGGGGAAACACCGGGGAGCTGTTTTTT	CASSWDRGNTGELFF
TRBV24-1	.	TRBD1	TRBJ2-7	TGTGCCACCAGTGCCGGGGACAGGAATATATACGAGCAGTACTTC	CATSAGDRNIYEQYF
TRBV20-1	.	.	TRBJ1-1	TGCAGTGCTAGGGGAAGAATTGGGTTTGAGAACACTGAAGCTTTCTTT	CSARGRIGFENTEAFF
TRBV19	many	TRBD1	TRBJ1-1	TGTGCCAGTGGGACAGGGCACATGAACACTGAAGCTTTCTTT	CASGTGHMNTEAFF
TRBV29-1	many	.	TRBJ2-3	TGCAGCGTTGAAGAGGCAGGTGGGGGCACAGATACGCAGTATTTT	CSVEEAGGGTDTQYF
TRBV20-1	few	TRBD2	TRBJ2-1	TGCAGGGCTAGCGGGGGGGCGTTTTCTTACAATGAGCAGTTCTTC	CRASGGAFSYNEQFF
TRBV5-6	.	TRBD2	TRBJ2-7	TGTGCCAGCAGCTCTAGCGGGGGAAGCTACGAGCAGTACTTC	CASSSSGGSYEQYF
TRBV7-2	few	TRBD1	TRBJ2-4	TGTGCCAGCAGCTTATCGGGACAGGCGGGGGCCAAAAACATTCAGTACTTC	CASSLSGQAGAKNIQYF